This T cell receptor (beta chain) was documented in a study of metastatic and nonmetastatic thyroid tumors. Study background: For malignant and benign thyroid patients, tumor or nodule tissue and blood were the sources whose repertoires were compared.

In the original analysis: A classifier of distant metastasis in papillary thyroid cancer was built from CDR3 differences (across clinicopathological groups). TCRdb reassembled clones from the PCR reads with MiXCR. The V and J calls reflect TCRdb's pipeline rather than the authors' work. This table has about 6,500 clones, roughly 29% appearing once. This CDR3 spans 14 amino acids. Germline CDR1 reads MNHEY; CDR2 reads SMNVEV (reference sequence). V lost 2 bases to trimming and J lost 2 bases, with 6 bases between them. Every patient underwent thyroid surgery untreated. This rearrangement joins TRBV27 to TRBJ2-2; D not resolved. This TCR was recovered from a female donor with papillary thyroid cancer or a benign thyroid nodule (not recorded which). Some clones in this sample may be carry-over from other donors' samples. The sequenced material came from adjacent normal tissue. CDR3 nucleotides: TGTGCCAGCAGTTTAATGGATAACACCGGGGAGCTGTTTTTT. It translates to CASSLMDNTGELFF.